This T cell receptor beta chain was identified during a study of Graves' ophthalmopathy and Graves' hyperthyroidism (dated 2018 in TCRdb). The study in broad terms: Peripheral blood was collected at initial diagnosis, prior to any treatment. The study used signatures of the TCR beta repertoire to tell Graves' ophthalmopathy apart from Graves' hyperthyroidism and to predict which patients would progress to ophthalmopathy. In total, some 140 blood samples were TCR-sequenced: fewer than 50 ophthalmopathy, under 80 hyperthyroidism and approximately 17 hyperthyroidism-to-ophthalmopathy patients. A discovery set of 100 patients (43 ophthalmopathy, under 65 stable hyperthyroidism) was enrolled to explore V-J signatures distinguishing ophthalmopathy from hyperthyroidism. An independent validation cohort was composed of fewer than 20 hyperthyroidism patients and approximately 15 patients who later progressed from hyperthyroidism to ophthalmopathy. In a handful of hyperthyroidism patients, the T-cell repertoire of thyroid tissue was compared with the T-cell repertoire of blood. After sampling, hyperthyroidism patients received methimazole starting at 30 mg daily, and ophthalmopathy patients received high-dose intravenous methylprednisolone. Results the study describes overall, beyond this receptor: In cross-validation, the 13-signature model distinguished ophthalmopathy from stable hyperthyroidism with 85% to 90% sensitivity and almost 83% specificity, and in the test set the corresponding values were roughly 80% and 76%. In validation, the model predicted ophthalmopathy progression with about 71% sensitivity and about 77% specificity; eleven to twelve predicted patients were CT-confirmed with GO in a median of roughly 6.8 months. Sample size was not statistically predetermined, and group allocation was not concealed from the investigators. Most expanded thyroid clonotypes with frequency above 0.001 were also detected in blood, suggesting blood repertoires may reflect the thyroid immune response.

Hyperthyroidism was considered stable if no progression to ophthalmopathy occurred within 18 months of follow-up. Patients with hyperthyroidism were aged 18 to 65 years, had been newly diagnosed, and had a disease duration of less than 2 months. Anyone with other autoimmune diseases, uncontrolled infections, pregnancy or lactation was excluded from the study. Diagnosis relied on clinical symptoms, serum thyroxine, TRAb, thyroid ultrasound and orbital computed tomography. Using Ficoll-Paque density gradient centrifugation, PBMCs were isolated from less than 11 ml of fresh peripheral blood. Total RNA was extracted with Trizol reagent and quality-checked on an Agilent 2100 Bioanalyzer. This clonotype was found many times. The antigen it recognizes is unknown. It has no much larger one-base neighbor in the sample; base qualities were not kept. In the germline V gene, CDR1 corresponds to SGDLS and CDR2 to YYNGEE. The germline ends are 8 bases apart after V is trimmed by 4 bases and J by 6 bases. The CDR3 starts with the cysteine, ends with the phenylalanine, and has 13 residues. Just the 39-base CDR3 DNA is kept, in frame starting at base 1.

TCR beta CDR3 regions were amplified from RNA transcripts for repertoire sequencing. A first-round RT-PCR used HTBI primers with the Qiagen OneStep RT-PCR kit, followed by a second-round multiplex PCR, size selection and purification. Sequencing of the libraries was carried out on an Illumina HiSeq2000 in paired-end mode with 100 bp reads. Per the source publication's procedure: SOAPnuke was used to process the reads, throwing out any read that had adapters, had uncalled bases, had a mean Phred below 15, or lacked an exact constant-primer or identifier match. High-quality paired reads were merged with COPE v1.2.5. Clonotypes were defined as unique nucleotide sequences and were aligned to IMGT TRB V, D and J references using MiTCR v1.1. Only V-J combinations with frequency above 0.0001 were analysed, covering approximately 99% of repertoires. For each V-J combination, a TCR clonal expansion and chaos score was defined as F50 clonal expansion divided by the chaos observed in the TCRdist matrix. Welch's t-statistics and random forest were used to narrow the features down to 13 V-J combinations, which were then fed into a naive Bayes classifier. The similarity between thyroid and blood repertoires was quantified using the Morisita-Horn index. TCRdb passed the public sequencing reads through fastp at Q25 and MiXCR, retaining productive beta sequences. Records with the same CDR3 protein are collapsed into one entry carrying the most frequent genes and DNA. TCRdb's processing, not the authors', yielded these V and J calls. For this sample there are 400,000 or so distinct CDR3 sequences; approximately 18% appear just once. About 2.4% of the sample goes to the ten largest clones.

The chain links TRBV9 with TRBJ1-6; too little of a D gene remains to name it. The TCR sequence derives from an adult woman with stable Graves' hyperthyroidism. Sequencing was done on a sample of peripheral blood. The DNA sequence is given as TGTGCCAGCAGCCGCGAGTCTAATTCACCCCTCCACTTT. This gives the protein CASSRESNSPLHF.